The TCR beta chain under discussion was sequenced for a study of cytomegalovirus exposure and HLA in healthy donors. This clone showed up just a few times. The PCR ran on 60 Vbeta and 13 Jbeta primers. Assay used: immunoSEQ multiplex PCR; TCRdb lists only in-frame clones, some missing. Among approximately 200,000 clones listed, approximately 80% were seen once. Input material: PBMCs. This sequence was found in a man aged 35 to 55 in good health and CMV-seronegative.

CDR3 DNA: TGTGCCAGCAGCACCGGGACACCATCCTACGAGCAGTACTTC. It translates to CASSTGTPSYEQYF. V and J are TRBV28 and TRBJ2-7, with D perhaps TRBD1 (6 bases). The CDR3 consists of 14 residues. V lost 6 bases, J lost 1 base, and 13 bases lay in between. Germline CDR1 MDHEN, CDR2 SYDVKM.